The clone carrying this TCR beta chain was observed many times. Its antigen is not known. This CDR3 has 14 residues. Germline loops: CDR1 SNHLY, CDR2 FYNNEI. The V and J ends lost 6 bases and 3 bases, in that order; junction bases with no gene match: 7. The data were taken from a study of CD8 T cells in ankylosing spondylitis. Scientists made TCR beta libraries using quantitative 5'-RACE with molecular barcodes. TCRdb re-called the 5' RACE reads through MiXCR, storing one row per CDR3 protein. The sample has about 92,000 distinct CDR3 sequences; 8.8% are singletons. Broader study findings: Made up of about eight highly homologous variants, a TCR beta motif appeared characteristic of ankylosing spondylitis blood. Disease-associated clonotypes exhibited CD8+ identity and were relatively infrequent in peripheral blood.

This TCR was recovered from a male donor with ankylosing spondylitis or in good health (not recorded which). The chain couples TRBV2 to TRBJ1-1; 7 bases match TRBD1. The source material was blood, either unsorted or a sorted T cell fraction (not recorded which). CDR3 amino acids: CASREDRRDTEAFF. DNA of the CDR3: TGTGCCAGCAGAGAGGACAGGCGGGACACTGAAGCTTTCTTT.